This T cell receptor (beta chain) was captured by sequencing in a study of beta chain features in type 1 diabetes. The V gene's germline CDR1 is SEHNR and CDR2 FQNEAQ (reference sequence). Trimming cost V 10 bases and J 5 bases, with 20 bases left between them. The CDR3 has 14 residues. TCRB transcripts that were expressed got sequenced, as all of the isolated RNA had been reverse transcribed. About 3.6 million reads was the average for naive, central memory and regulatory T cell samples. Sequencing used immunoSEQ multiplex PCR; TCRdb keeps in-frame clones, though not all of them. This sample carries around 250,000 clones, 25% to 30% of them seen once, and the ten largest clones take 3% to 4%. Points from the study as a whole: Among patients, naive, central memory and Treg TCRB repertoires appeared more similar than among healthy donors. Type 1 diabetes patients had fewer VDJ junction insertions and more deletions.

The table lists this clone with many counts. Its antigen remains unidentified. The clonotype originates from a man in his thirties or forties in good health. The source material was central memory CD4+ T cells from blood. The V and J genes are TRBV7-9 and TRBJ2-5; D is perhaps TRBD1 (6 bases). CDR3 loop: CAIQQGSASETQYF. The DNA of the CDR3 is TGTGCCATCCAACAGGGAAGCGCAAGCGAGACCCAGTACTTC.